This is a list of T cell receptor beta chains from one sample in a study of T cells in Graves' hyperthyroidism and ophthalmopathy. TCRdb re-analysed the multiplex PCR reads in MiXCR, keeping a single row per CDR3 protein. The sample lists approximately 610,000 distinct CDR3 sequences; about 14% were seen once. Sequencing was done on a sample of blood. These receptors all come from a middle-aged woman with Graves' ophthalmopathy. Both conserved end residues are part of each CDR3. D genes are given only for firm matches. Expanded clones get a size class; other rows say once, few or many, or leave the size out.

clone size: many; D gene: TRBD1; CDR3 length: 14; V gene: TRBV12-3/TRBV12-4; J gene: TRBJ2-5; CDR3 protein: CASSVQGAQETQYF; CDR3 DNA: TGTGCCAGCAGCGTACAGGGGGCCCAAGAGACCCAGTACTTC
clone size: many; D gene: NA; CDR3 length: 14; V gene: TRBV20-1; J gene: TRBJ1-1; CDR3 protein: CSAFWTGMNTEAFF; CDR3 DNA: TGCAGTGCTTTTTGGACGGGCATGAACACTGAAGCTTTCTTT
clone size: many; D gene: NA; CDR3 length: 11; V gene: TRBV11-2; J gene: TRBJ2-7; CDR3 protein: CASSFGTEQYF; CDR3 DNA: TGTGCCAGCAGCTTTGGGACGGAGCAGTACTTC
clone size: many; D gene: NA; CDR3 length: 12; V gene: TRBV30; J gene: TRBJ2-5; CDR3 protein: CAWDIERKTQYF; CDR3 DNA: TGTGCCTGGGACATAGAGAGGAAGACCCAGTACTTC
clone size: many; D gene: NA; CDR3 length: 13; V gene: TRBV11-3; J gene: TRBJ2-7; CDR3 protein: CASSSDLLDEQYF; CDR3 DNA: TGTGCCAGCAGCTCGGACCTACTTGACGAGCAGTACTTC
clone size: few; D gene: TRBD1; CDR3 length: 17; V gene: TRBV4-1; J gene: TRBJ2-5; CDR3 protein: CASSQTSGRGRRETQYF; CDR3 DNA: TGCGCCAGCAGCCAAACCTCCGGCAGGGGGCGACGAGAGACCCAGTACTTC
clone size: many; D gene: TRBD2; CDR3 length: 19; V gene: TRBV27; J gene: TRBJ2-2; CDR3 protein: CASSRRGLAGRANTGELFF; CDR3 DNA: TGTGCCAGCAGTCGAAGAGGACTAGCGGGGAGGGCGAACACCGGGGAGCTGTTTTTT
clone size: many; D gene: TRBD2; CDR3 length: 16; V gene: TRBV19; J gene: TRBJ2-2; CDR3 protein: CASTKLAGVNTGELFF; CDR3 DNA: TGTGCCAGTACTAAACTAGCGGGAGTAAACACCGGGGAGCTGTTTTTT
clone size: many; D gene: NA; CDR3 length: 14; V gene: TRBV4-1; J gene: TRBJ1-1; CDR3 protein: CASNPGRMNTEAFF; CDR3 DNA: TGCGCCAGCAACCCAGGGCGGATGAACACTGAAGCTTTCTTT
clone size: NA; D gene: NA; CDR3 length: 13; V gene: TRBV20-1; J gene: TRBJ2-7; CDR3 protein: CSASSATSYEQYF; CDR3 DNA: TGCAGTGCTAGTTCTGCCACCTCCTACGAGCAGTACTTC
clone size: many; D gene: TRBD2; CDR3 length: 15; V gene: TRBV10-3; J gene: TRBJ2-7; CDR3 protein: CAIRTTSGRTYEQYF; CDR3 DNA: TGTGCCATCAGGACGACTAGCGGGAGAACCTACGAGCAGTACTTC
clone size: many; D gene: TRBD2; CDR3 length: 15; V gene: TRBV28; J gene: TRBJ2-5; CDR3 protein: CASSIVGLAGETQYF; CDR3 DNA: TGTGCCAGCAGTATAGTGGGACTAGCGGGAGAGACCCAGTACTTC
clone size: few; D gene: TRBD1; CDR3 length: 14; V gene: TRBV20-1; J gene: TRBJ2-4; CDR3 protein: CSAIQGVAKNIQYF; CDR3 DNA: TGCAGTGCTATACAGGGGGTAGCCAAAAACATTCAGTACTTC
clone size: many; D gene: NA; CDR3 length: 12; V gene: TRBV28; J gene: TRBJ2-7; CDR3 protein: CASSFSAYEQYF; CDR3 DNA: TGTGCCAGCAGTTTCTCGGCCTACGAGCAGTACTTC
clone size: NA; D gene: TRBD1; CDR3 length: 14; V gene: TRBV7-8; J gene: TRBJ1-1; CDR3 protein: CASSLASGGTEAFF; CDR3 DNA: TGTGCCAGCAGCTTAGCGTCAGGGGGCACTGAAGCTTTCTTT
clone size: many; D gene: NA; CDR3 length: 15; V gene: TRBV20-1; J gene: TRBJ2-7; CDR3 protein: CSAPSDSMSSYEQYF; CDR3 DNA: TGCAGTGCTCCATCGGACAGTATGAGCTCCTACGAGCAGTACTTC
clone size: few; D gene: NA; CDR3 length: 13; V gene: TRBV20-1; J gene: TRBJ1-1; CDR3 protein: CSARPPTNTEAFF; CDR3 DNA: TGCAGTGCTCGTCCCCCAACGAACACTGAAGCTTTCTTT
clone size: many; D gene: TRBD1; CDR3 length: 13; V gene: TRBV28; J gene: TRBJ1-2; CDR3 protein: CASSNAGGYGYTF; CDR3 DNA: TGTGCCAGCAGTAACGCAGGGGGCTATGGCTACACCTTC
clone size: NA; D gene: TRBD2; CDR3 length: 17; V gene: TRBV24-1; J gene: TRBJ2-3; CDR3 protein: CATSDPQSSGHTDTQYF; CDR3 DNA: TGTGCCACCAGTGACCCCCAGTCTAGCGGACACACAGATACGCAGTATTTT
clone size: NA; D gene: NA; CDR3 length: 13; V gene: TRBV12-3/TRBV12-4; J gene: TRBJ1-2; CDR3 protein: CASTGGTPYGYTF; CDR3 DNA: TGTGCCAGCACTGGAGGGACACCCTATGGCTACACCTTC
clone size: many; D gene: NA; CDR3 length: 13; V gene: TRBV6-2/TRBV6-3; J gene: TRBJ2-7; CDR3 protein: CASSYSRPTEQYF; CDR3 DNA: TGTGCCAGCAGTTACTCGCGGCCCACCGAGCAGTACTTC
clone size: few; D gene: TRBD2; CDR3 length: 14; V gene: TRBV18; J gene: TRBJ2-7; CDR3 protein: CASSPPGGINEQYF; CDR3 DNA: TGTGCCAGCTCACCACCCGGGGGGATCAACGAGCAGTACTTC
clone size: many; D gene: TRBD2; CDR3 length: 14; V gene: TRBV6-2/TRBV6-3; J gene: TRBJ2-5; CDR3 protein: CASSPGLARETQYF; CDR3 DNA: TGTGCCAGCAGTCCGGGACTAGCTCGGGAGACCCAGTACTTC
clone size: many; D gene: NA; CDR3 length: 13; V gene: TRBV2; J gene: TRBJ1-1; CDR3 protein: CASSETRLAEAFF; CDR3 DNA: TGTGCCAGCAGTGAAACCAGGCTGGCTGAAGCTTTCTTT
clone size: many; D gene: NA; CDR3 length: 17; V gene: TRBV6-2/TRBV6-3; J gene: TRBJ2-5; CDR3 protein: CASKGWGEPKREETQYF; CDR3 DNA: TGTGCCAGCAAGGGATGGGGGGAACCAAAACGCGAAGAGACCCAGTACTTC
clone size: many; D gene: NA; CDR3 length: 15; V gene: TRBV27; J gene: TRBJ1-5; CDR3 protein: CASSTITASNQPQHF; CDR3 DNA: TGTGCCAGCAGTACAATTACAGCAAGCAATCAGCCCCAGCATTTT
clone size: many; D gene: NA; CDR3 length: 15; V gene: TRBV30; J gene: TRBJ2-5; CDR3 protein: CAWSPGRATRETQYF; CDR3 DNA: TGTGCCTGGAGTCCCGGTCGAGCAACCCGTGAGACCCAGTACTTC
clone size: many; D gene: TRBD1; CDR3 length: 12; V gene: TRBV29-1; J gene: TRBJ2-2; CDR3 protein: CSVGGTGGELFF; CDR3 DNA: TGCAGCGTTGGCGGGACAGGAGGGGAGCTGTTTTTT
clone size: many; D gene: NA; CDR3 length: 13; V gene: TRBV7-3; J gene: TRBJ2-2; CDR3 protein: CASSKGGTGELFF; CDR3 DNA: TGTGCCAGCAGCAAGGGGGGCACCGGGGAGCTGTTTTTT
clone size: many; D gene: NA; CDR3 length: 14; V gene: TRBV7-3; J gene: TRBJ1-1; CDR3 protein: CASSSSGGDTEAFF; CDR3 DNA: TGTGCCAGCAGCTCCTCGGGTGGTGACACTGAAGCTTTCTTT
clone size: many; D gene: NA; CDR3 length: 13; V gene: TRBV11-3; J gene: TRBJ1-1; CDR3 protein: CASSLGGLTEAFF; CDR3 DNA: TGTGCCAGCAGCTTAGGTGGACTGACTGAAGCTTTCTTT
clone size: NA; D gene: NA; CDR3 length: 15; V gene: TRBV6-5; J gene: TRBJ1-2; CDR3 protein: CASSYFQGQGPTYTF; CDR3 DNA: TGTGCCAGCAGTTATTTTCAGGGGCAGGGACCCACCTACACCTTC
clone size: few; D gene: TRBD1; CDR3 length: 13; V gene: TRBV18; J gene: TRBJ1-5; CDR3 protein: CASSPDRTGPQHF; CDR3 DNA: TGTGCCAGCTCACCGGACAGGACTGGGCCCCAGCATTTT
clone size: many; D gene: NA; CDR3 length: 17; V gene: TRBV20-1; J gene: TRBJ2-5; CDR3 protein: CSALGEGGRSYQETQYF; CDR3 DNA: TGCAGTGCTCTCGGGGAGGGGGGAAGGAGCTACCAAGAGACCCAGTACTTC
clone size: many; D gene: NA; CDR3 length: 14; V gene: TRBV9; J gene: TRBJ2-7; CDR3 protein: CASSVGTGRYEQYF; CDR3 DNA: TGTGCCAGCAGCGTAGGTACAGGGAGGTACGAGCAGTACTTC
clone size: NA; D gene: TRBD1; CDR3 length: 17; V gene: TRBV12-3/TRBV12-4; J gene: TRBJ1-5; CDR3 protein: CASSSAGTGISNQPQHF; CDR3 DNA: TGTGCCAGCAGTTCAGCCGGGACAGGGATTAGCAATCAGCCCCAGCATTTT
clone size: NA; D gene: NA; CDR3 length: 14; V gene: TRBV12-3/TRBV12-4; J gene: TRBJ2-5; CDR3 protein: CASNNRASEETQYF; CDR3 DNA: TGTGCCAGCAACAACAGGGCTTCTGAAGAGACCCAGTACTTC
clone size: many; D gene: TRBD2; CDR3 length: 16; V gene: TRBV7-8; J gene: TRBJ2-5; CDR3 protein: CASSPSGRAIQETQYF; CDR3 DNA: TGTGCCAGCAGCCCTAGCGGGAGGGCGATCCAAGAGACCCAGTACTTC
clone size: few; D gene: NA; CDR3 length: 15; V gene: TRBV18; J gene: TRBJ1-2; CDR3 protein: CASSPSAVPNYGYTF; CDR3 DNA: TGTGCCAGCTCACCATCGGCAGTCCCTAACTATGGCTACACCTTC
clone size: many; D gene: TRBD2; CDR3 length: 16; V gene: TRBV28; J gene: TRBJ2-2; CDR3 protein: CASSAVAGENTGELFF; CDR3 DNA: TGTGCCAGCAGCGCCGTAGCGGGAGAGAACACCGGGGAGCTGTTTTTT
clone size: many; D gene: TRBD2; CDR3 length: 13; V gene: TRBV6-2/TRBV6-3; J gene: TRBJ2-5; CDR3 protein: CASCPGGSETQYF; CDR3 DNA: TGTGCCAGCTGCCCGGGAGGGAGTGAGACCCAGTACTTC
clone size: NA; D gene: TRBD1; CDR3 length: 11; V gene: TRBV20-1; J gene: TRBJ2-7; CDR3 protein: CSAQTGGGQYF; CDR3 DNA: TGCAGTGCTCAAACAGGGGGCGGACAGTACTTC
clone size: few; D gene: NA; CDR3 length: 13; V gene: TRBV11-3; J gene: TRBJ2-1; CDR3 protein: CASSQKGVDEQFF; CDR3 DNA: TGTGCCAGCAGCCAGAAAGGGGTGGACGAGCAGTTCTTC
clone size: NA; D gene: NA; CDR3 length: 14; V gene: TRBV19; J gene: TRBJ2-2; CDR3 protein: CASRLQDYTGELFF; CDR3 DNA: TGTGCCAGTAGGTTACAGGATTACACCGGGGAGCTGTTTTTT
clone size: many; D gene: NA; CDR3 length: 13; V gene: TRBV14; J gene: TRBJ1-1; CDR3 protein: CASSQDLRGEAFF; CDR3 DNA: TGTGCCAGCAGCCAAGATTTACGTGGTGAAGCTTTCTTT
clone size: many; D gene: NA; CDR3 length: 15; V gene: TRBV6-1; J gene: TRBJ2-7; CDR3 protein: CASGRVGILLYEQYF; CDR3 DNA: TGTGCCAGCGGTCGCGTCGGAATCTTGCTCTACGAGCAGTACTTC
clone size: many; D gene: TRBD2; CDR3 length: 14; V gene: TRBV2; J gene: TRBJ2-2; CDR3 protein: CASRRLAGVGELFF; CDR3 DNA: TGTGCCAGCAGACGACTAGCGGGAGTCGGGGAGCTGTTTTTT
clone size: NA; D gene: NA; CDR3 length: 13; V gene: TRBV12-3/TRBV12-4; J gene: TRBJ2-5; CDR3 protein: CASLRRGQETQYF; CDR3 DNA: TGTGCCAGCCTCCGGCGGGGACAAGAGACCCAGTACTTC
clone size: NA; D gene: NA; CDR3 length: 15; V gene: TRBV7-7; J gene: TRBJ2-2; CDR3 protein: CASSVDGANTGELFF; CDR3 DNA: TGTGCTAGCAGCGTCGACGGAGCAAACACCGGGGAGCTGTTTTTT
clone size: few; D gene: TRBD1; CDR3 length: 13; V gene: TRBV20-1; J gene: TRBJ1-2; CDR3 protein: CSATTGVNYGYTF; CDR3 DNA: TGCAGTGCCACGACAGGGGTTAACTATGGCTACACCTTC
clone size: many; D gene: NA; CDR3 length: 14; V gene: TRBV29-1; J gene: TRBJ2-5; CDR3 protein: CSAETGTLQETQYF; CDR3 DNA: TGCAGCGCCGAAACCGGGACACTTCAAGAGACCCAGTACTTC
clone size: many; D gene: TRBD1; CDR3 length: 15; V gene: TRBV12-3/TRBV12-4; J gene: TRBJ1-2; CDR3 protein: CASSNPGQGGYGYTF; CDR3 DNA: TGTGCCAGCAGCAACCCCGGACAGGGCGGCTATGGCTACACCTTC
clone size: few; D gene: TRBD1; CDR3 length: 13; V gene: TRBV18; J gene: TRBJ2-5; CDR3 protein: CASSQGTEETQYF; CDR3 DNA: TGTGCCAGCTCACAGGGGACAGAAGAGACCCAGTACTTC
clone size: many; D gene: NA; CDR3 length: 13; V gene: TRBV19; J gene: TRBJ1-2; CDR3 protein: CASSTAGGYGYTF; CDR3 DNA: TGTGCCAGTAGTACGGCGGGCGGCTATGGCTACACCTTC
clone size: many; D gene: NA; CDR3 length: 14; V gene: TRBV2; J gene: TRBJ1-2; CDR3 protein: CASTGDKANYGYTF; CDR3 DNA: TGTGCCAGCACCGGTGACAAAGCTAACTATGGCTACACCTTC